This T cell receptor beta chain was found in a study of pediatric ulcerative colitis. The CDR3 consists of 12 residues. Germline lookup yields CDR1 SGHAT and CDR2 FQDESV (reference sequence). V was trimmed by 6 bases and J by 4 bases, leaving 9 bases between them. Sequencing used immunoSEQ multiplex PCR; TCRdb keeps in-frame clones, though not all of them. The data contain about 64,000 clones, 77% of them singletons. Worth noting for this clone: Antigen specificity is unknown.

The blood sample was taken during the colonoscopy visit. General study results and limits: All ulcerative colitis patients, but no controls, carried a couple of rectal clonotypes.

Sequenced material: blood. The origin of this receptor is a boy under 18 with moderate ulcerative colitis. The rearrangement joins TRBV11-1 to TRBJ1-2; D gene unclear. CDR3 loop: CASRGSGYGYTF. CDR3 nucleotides: TGTGCCAGCAGGGGGTCTGGCTATGGCTACACCTTC.